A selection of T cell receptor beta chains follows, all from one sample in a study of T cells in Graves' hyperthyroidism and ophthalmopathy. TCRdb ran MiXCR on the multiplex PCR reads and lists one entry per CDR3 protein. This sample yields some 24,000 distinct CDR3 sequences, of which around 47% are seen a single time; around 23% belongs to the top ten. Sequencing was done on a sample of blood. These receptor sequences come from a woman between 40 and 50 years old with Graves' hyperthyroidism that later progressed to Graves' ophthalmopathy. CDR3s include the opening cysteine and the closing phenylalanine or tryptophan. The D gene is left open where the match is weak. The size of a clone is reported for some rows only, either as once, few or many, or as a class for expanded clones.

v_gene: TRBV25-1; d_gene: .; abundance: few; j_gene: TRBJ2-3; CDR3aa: CASSEIGTERADTQYF; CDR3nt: TGTGCCAGCAGTGAGATAGGGACGGAGAGGGCAGATACGCAGTATTTT
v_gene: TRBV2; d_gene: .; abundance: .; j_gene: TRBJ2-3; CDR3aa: CAGSGERQITDTQYF; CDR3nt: TGTGCCGGCAGTGGTGAGAGACAGATCACAGATACGCAGTATTTT
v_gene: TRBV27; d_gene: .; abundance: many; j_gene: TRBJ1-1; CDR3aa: CASSEIANTEAFF; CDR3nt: TGTGCCAGCAGTGAAATAGCTAACACTGAAGCTTTCTTT
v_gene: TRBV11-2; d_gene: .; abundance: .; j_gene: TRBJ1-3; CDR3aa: CASSLGGFSGNTIYF; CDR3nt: TGTGCCAGCAGTCTCGGTGGCTTCTCTGGAAACACCATATATTTT
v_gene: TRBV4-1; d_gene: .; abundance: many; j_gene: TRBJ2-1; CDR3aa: CASSYRLSSYNEQFF; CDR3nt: TGCGCCAGCAGCTATCGACTTAGCTCCTACAATGAGCAGTTCTTC
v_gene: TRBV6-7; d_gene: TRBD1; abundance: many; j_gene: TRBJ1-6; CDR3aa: CASSYWDRVVSPLHF; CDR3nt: TGTGCCAGCAGTTACTGGGACAGGGTAGTGTCACCCCTCCACTTT
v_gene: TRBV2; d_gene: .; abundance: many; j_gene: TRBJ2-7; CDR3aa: CASSVGGIYEQYF; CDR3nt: TGTGCCAGCAGTGTGGGCGGGATCTACGAGCAGTACTTC
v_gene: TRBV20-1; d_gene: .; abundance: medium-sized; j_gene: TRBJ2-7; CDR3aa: CSGADGPYEQYF; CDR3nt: TGCAGTGGTGCCGACGGACCCTACGAGCAGTACTTC
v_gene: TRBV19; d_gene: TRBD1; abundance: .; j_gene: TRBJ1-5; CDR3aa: CASSIGGDRAQHF; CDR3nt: TGTGCCAGTAGTATAGGGGGAGACAGGGCCCAGCATTTT
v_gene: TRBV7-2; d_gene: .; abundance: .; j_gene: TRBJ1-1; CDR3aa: CASSLENRDNEAFF; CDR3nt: TGTGCCAGCAGCTTAGAAAACAGAGACAATGAAGCTTTCTTT
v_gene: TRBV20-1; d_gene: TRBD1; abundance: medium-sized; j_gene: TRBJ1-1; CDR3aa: CSAALGDRTEAFF; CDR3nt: TGCAGTGCTGCACTAGGGGACAGGACTGAAGCTTTCTTT
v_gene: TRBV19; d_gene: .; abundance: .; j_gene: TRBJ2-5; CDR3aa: CASSPSSWVETQYF; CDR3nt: TGTGCCAGTAGTCCCAGTAGCTGGGTGGAGACCCAGTACTTC
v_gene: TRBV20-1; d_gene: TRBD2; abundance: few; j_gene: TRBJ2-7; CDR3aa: CSGGTSGTYEQYF; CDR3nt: TGCAGTGGCGGGACTAGCGGGACCTACGAGCAGTACTTC
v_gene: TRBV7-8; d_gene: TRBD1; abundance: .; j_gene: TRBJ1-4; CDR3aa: CASSPRGTGSEKLFF; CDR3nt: TGTGCCAGCAGCCCGCGTGGGACAGGGTCCGAAAAACTGTTTTTT
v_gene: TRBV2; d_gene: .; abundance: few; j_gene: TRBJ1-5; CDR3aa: CASSKSGGNQPQHF; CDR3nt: TGTGCCAGCAGCAAGTCGGGTGGCAATCAGCCCCAGCATTTT
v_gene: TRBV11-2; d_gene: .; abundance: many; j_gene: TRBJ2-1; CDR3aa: CASSRDSPREQFF; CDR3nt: TGTGCCAGCAGCCGGGACTCCCCTCGTGAGCAGTTCTTC
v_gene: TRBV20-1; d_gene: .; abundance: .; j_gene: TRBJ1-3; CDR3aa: CSARISSGNIIYF; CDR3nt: TGCAGCGCTAGAATTTCCTCTGGCAACATCATATATTTT
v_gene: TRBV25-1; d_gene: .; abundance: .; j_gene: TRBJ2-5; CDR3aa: CASSESRVAETQYF; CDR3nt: TGTGCCAGCAGTGAATCGAGGGTAGCTGAGACCCAGTACTTC
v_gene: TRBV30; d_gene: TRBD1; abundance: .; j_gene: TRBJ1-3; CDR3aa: CAWSVTRTGGNTIYF; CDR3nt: TGTGCCTGGAGTGTGACCCGGACAGGCGGAAACACCATATATTTT
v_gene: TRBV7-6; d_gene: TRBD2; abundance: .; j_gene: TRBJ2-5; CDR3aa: CASSALGEGETQYF; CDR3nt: TGTGCCAGCAGCGCCCTCGGGGAGGGGGAGACCCAGTACTTC
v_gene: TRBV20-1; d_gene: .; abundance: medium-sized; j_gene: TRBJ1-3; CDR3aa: CSARDVSSGNTIYF; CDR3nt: TGCAGTGCTAGAGACGTTAGCTCTGGAAACACCATATATTTT
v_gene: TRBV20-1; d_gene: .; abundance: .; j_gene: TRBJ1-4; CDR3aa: CSAKAGGSEKLFF; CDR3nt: TGCAGTGCTAAAGCCGGGGGAAGTGAAAAACTGTTTTTT
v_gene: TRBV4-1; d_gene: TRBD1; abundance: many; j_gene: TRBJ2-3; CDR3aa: CASSRNRGDTQYF; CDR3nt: TGCGCCAGCAGCCGGAACAGGGGGGATACGCAGTATTTT
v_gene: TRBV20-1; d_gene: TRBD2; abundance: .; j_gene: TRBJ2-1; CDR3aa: CSAWTSGRSSYNEQFF; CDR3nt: TGCAGTGCTTGGACTAGCGGGCGTAGCTCCTACAATGAGCAGTTCTTC
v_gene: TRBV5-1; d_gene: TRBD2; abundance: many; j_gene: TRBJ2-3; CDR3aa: CASSLGGTSGSTDTQYF; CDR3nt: TGCGCCAGCAGCTTGGGGGGGACTAGCGGGAGCACAGATACGCAGTATTTT
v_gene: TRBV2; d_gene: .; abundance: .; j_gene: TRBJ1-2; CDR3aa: CASSQDPGTSRGYTF; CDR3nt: TGCGCCAGCAGCCAAGATCCCGGGACCTCACGTGGCTACACCTTC
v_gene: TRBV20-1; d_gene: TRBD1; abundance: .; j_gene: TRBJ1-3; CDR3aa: CSPLGGSNTEAF; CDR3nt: TGCAGCCCGCTAGGGGGCAGCAACACTGAAGCTTTT
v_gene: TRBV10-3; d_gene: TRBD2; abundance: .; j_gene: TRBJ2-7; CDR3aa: CAYSPGGRSYEQYF; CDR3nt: TGTGCCTATTCCCCGGGGGGTAGGTCCTACGAGCAGTACTTC
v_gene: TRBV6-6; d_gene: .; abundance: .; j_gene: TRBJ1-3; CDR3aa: CASSQQGSGNTIYF; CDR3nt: TGTGCCAGCAGTCAACAGGGCTCTGGAAACACCATATATTTT
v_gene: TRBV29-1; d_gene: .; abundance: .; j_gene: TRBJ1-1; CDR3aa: CSVARGVNTEAFF; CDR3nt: TGCAGCGTAGCCAGGGGTGTGAACACTGAAGCTTTCTTT
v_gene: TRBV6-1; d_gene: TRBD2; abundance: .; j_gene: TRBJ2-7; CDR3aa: CASKLAGVAEQYF; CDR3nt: TGTGCCAGCAAGTTAGCGGGAGTGGCAGAGCAGTACTTC
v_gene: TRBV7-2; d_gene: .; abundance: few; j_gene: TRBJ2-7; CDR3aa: CASSLGLSGTYYEQYF; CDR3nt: TGTGCCAGCAGCTTAGGGCTTAGCGGCACATACTACGAGCAGTACTTC
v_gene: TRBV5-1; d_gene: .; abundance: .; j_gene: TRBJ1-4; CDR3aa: CASSVGEGESATNEKLFF; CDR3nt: TGCGCCAGCAGCGTGGGAGAGGGGGAATCAGCAACTAATGAAAAACTGTTTTTT
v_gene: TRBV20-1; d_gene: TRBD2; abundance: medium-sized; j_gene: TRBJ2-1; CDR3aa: CSARVAGGRNEQFF; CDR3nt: TGCAGTGCTAGGGTAGCGGGAGGGAGGAATGAGCAGTTCTTC
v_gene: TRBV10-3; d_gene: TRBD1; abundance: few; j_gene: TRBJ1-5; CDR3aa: CATYSGQGSFQPQHF; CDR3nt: TGTGCCACCTATTCAGGACAGGGTTCATTTCAGCCCCAGCATTTT
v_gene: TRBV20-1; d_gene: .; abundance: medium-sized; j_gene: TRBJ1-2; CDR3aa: CSASRGGGFYGYTF; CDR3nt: TGCAGTGCGTCCCGGGGAGGGGGATTCTATGGCTACACCTTC
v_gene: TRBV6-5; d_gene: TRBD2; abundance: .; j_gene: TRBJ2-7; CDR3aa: CASKEGGAGDDEQYF; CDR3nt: TGTGCCAGCAAGGAGGGTGGAGCGGGAGACGACGAGCAGTACTTC
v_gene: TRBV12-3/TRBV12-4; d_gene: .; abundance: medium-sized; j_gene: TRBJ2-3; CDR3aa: CASRFADTQYF; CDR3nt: TGTGCCAGCAGGTTCGCAGATACGCAGTATTTT
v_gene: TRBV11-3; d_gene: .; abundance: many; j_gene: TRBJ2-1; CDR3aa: CASSLGQGEYNEQFF; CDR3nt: TGTGCCAGCAGCTTAGGGCAGGGAGAGTACAATGAGCAGTTCTTC
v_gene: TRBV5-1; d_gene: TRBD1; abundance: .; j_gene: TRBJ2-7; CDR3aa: CASSMTGEQYF; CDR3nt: TGCGCCAGCAGCATGACAGGGGAGCAGTACTTC
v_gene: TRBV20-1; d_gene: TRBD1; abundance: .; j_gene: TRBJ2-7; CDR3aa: CSARDRRTGRTYEQYF; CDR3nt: TGCAGTGCTAGAGATCGGCGGACAGGCCGGACCTACGAGCAGTACTTC
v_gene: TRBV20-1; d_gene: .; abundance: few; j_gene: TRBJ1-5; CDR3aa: CSALVGGNNQPQHF; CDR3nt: TGCAGTGCCCTCGTTGGGGGGAATAATCAGCCCCAGCATTTT
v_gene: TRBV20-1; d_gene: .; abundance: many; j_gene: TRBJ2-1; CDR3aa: CSARFLRGINEQFF; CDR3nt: TGCAGTGCTAGATTTCTCAGGGGAATCAATGAGCAGTTCTTC
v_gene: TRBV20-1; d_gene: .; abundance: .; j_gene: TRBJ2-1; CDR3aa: CSARRGGGSYNEQFF; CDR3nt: TGCAGTGCGAGGAGGGGTGGCGGCTCCTACAATGAGCAGTTCTTC
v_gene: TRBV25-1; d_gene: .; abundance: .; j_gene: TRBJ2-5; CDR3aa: CASSGGTQYF; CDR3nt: TGTGCCAGCAGCGGAGGGACCCAGTACTTC
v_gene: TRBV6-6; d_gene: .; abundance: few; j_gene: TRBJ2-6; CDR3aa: CASSSDRSSGANVLTF; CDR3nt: TGTGCCAGCAGTTCCGACAGGAGCTCTGGGGCCAACGTCCTGACTTTC
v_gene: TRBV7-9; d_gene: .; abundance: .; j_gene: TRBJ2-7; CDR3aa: CASSSSGGEIREQYF; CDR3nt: TGTGCCAGCAGTTCCTCGGGCGGCGAAATTAGGGAGCAGTACTTC
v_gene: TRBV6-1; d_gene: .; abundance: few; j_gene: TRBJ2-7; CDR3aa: CASSVGQYYEQYF; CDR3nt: TGTGCCAGCAGTGTTGGACAATACTACGAGCAGTACTTC
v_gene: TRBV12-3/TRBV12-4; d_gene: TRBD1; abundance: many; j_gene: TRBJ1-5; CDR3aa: CAGSFGGDRNQPQHF; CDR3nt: TGTGCCGGCAGTTTCGGGGGGGACAGAAATCAGCCCCAGCATTTT
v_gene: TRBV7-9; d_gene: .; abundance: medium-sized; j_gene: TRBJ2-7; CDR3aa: CASSLGGDRDF; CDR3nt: TGTGCCAGCAGTCTGGGCGGAGATAGGGACTTC
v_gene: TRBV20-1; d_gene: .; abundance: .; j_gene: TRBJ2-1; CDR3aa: CSARDFSNSYNEQFF; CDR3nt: TGCAGTGCTAGAGACTTCAGCAACTCCTACAATGAGCAGTTCTTC
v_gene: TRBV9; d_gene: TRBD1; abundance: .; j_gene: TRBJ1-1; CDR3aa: CASSPRDSNTEAFF; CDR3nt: TGTGCCAGCAGCCCCCGGGACAGCAACACTGAAGCTTTCTTT
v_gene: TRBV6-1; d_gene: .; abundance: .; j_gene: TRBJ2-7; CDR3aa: CASSERTPYEQYF; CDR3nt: TGTGCCAGCAGTGAGAGGACACCGTACGAGCAGTACTTC